This T cell receptor beta chain was documented in a study of T cell changes during pregnancy in multiple sclerosis. Assay used: immunoSEQ multiplex PCR; TCRdb lists only in-frame clones, some missing. This sample has 95,000 to 100,000 clones, with approximately 92% found just once. The CDR3 totals 20 residues. With 1 base removed from V and 0 bases from J, the gap between germline ends came to 21 bases. Looked up from germline, CDR1 is KGHSH and CDR2 is LQKENI. This specimen consisted of peripheral blood, obtained in the second trimester of pregnancy. The receptor was isolated from a female donor with multiple sclerosis, enrolled in a pregnancy study. V and J are TRBV18 and TRBJ2-2; weak D call: TRBD1 (7 bases). CDR3 region: CASSPRWRGRLVANTGELFF. The CDR3 DNA reads TGTGCCAGCTCACCACGGTGGAGGGGGCGCCTGGTAGCGAACACCGGGGAGCTGTTTTTT.